What follows are 30 T cell receptor beta chains derived from one specimen sequenced in a study of shared clonotypes between healthy human individuals (dated by TCRdb to 2019 to 2021). To prepare the library, the immunoSEQ multiplex PCR assay was applied. TCRdb re-hosts the immuneACCESS table, in-frame sequences only. Its copies lack some clones; in the studies checked, an unresolved V gene accounts for under half of them, and the cause for the rest is not known. A total of more than 450,000 clones appear in this sample, 75% to 85% of them only once. The ten largest clones represent over 10% of the sample. The specimen sequenced was PBMCs. The receptors stem from a woman between 40 and 50 years old in good health. Some clones in this sample may be carry-over from other donors' samples.

In this sample, this clone turned up once. The gene calls are TRBV18 and TRBJ1-5, with D possibly being TRBD1 (5 bases). The length of the CDR3 is 14 residues. Germline V gives CDR1 KGHSH, CDR2 LQKENI. Trimming removed 3 bases from V and 2 bases from J, with 8 bases in between. CDR3 region: CASSPSGGNQPQHF. CDR3 DNA sequence: TGTGCCAGCTCACCGTCGGGGGGCAATCAGCCCCAGCATTTT.

The rearrangement uses TRBV2 and TRBJ2-5, with D possibly TRBD2 on 5 matching bases. CDR1 is SNHLY and CDR2 is FYNNEI in the germline V gene. V lost 9 bases and J lost 2, with 13 bases in between. The CDR3 runs to 13 residues. The CDR3 DNA follows: TGTGCCAGTACAAAGGACTTACAAGAGACCCAGTACTTC. Protein: CASTKDLQETQYF.

The V gene is TRBV15, the J gene TRBJ2-5; TRBD1 aligns across 7 bases. CDR1 and CDR2 from the germline V gene are LNHNV and YYDKDF (reference sequence). The V segment lost 6 bases and the J segment 2 bases; nucleotides outside the gene matches: 3. The CDR3 contains 13 residues. The CDR3 nucleotides are TGTGCCACCAGGGAGACAGGGCAAGAGACCCAGTACTTC. Protein product: CATRETGQETQYF. Together with reference TRBV15 and TRBJ2-5, the CDR3 gives the full variable domain: DAMVIQNPRYQVTQFGKPVTLSCSQTLNHNVMYWYQQKSSQAPKLLFHYYDKDFNNEADTPDNFQSRRPNTSFCFLDIRSPGLGDTAMYLCATRETGQETQYFGPGTRLLVL.

The rearrangement links TRBV5-4 to TRBJ2-2; 15 bases fit TRBD2. Germline V gene sequence: CDR1 SGHNT, CDR2 YYREEE (reference sequence). The CDR3 extends over 19 amino acids. The V gene end was trimmed by 2 bases and the J gene end by 4 bases; junction bases not matched to a gene: 9. The CDR3 spells CASSFSGLAGGLGTGELFF. The CDR3 coding sequence is TGTGCCAGCAGCTTTTCGGGACTAGCGGGAGGTTTAGGCACCGGGGAGCTGTTTTTT.

V usage is TRBV7-9 and J usage is TRBJ2-3, with TRBD1 matching over 7 bases. This CDR3 spans 14 amino acids. The junction had 4 bases not matched to a gene; V was cut back by 5 bases and J by 2 bases. Germline V gene sequence: CDR1 SEHNR, CDR2 FQNEAQ (reference sequence). The CDR3 protein is CASSAQGYTDTQYF. CDR3 DNA sequence: TGTGCCAGCAGCGCACAGGGGTACACAGATACGCAGTATTTT.

The genes are TRBV4-1 and TRBJ2-3, with D possibly being TRBD2 (5 bases). Looked up from germline, CDR1 is MGHRA and CDR2 is YSYEKL. CDR3 length: 14 amino acids. Trimming shortened V by 2 bases and J by 6 bases, and 12 bases separated the two germline ends. Written as DNA, the CDR3 is TGCGCCAGCAGCCAAAAACGGGGAGCGGATACGCAGTATTTT. Translating gives CASSQKRGADTQYF.

About this clone: One end of the junction is discordant with germline, which a read error may explain. The chain is built from TRBV6-1 and TRBJ2-7, with no clear D. There are 13 residues in the CDR3. CDR1 MNHNS and CDR2 SASEGT come from the germline V gene. CDR3 in DNA: TGTGCCAGCAGTGAGGTCTACAACTACGGGCAGTACTTC. Amino acid sequence: CASSEVYNYGQYF.

This chain connects TRBV7-2 to TRBJ2-7; TRBD2 agrees at 9 bases. Germline CDR1 is SGHTA and CDR2 is FQGNSA. This CDR3 contains 15 residues. V was clipped by 2 bases and J by 4 bases; unmatched bases: 6. The CDR3 DNA follows: TGTGCCAGCAGCTTATCAGCGGGAGGAAAATACGAGCAGTACTTC. This translates into CASSLSAGGKYEQYF.

The rearrangement uses TRBV2 and TRBJ1-6, with 9 bases matching TRBD1. This CDR3 contains 15 residues. Trimming took 10 bases from V and 9 from J; bases not matched to a gene: 13. Germline lookup yields CDR1 SNHLY and CDR2 FYNNEI. The CDR3, as DNA: TGTGCCACCAAGGGGACAGGGAGAAGTGGTTCACCCCTCCACTTT. This encodes CATKGTGRSGSPLHF.

The DNA for the CDR3 is TGTGCCAGCAGCTTAGACGCAAGGGGGGGCGACGAGCAGTACTTC. This codes for CASSLDARGGDEQYF. The V and J genes are TRBV11-2 and TRBJ2-7; maybe TRBD2 (7 bases). This CDR3 contains 15 residues. Deletions cut 0 bases from V and 5 bases from J, with 14 bases between. Germline CDR1 SGHAT, CDR2 FQNNGV.

The table lists this clone with a few counts. J is TRBJ2-7 and V is TRBV27; 11 nucleotides agree with TRBD2. The V gene's germline CDR1 is MNHEY and CDR2 SMNVEV (reference sequence). The CDR3 consists of 15 residues. V lost 2 bases, J lost 3 bases, and 3 bases stayed unmatched. CDR3 region: CASSLTGTSGYEQYF. The CDR3 DNA follows: TGTGCCAGCAGTTTAACCGGGACTAGCGGCTACGAGCAGTACTTC.

The chain recombines TRBV7-8 with TRBJ2-7; 9 nucleotides line up with TRBD2. Per the germline V gene, CDR1 is SGHVS and CDR2 is FQNEAQ. Trimming removed 5 bases from V and 0 bases from J; junction bases left unmatched: 2. CDR3 length equals 14 residues. The CDR3 spells CASSVSGSSYEQYF. The CDR3 region has the DNA TGTGCCAGCAGCGTTAGCGGGAGCTCCTACGAGCAGTACTTC.

The chain joins TRBV6-1 to TRBJ1-4, with TRBD1 matching 12 bases. The V and J ends lost 3 bases and 8 bases, in that order; junction bases with no gene match: 1. Germline V gene data show CDR1 as MNHNS and CDR2 as SASEGT. This CDR3 comprises 14 residues. CDR3 loop: CASSDGTGGEKLFF. CDR3 DNA: TGTGCCAGCAGTGACGGGACAGGGGGCGAAAAACTGTTTTTT.

The gene calls are TRBV18 and TRBJ2-3; D ambiguous. V was pared by 3 bases and J by 4 bases, with 8 bases between. The CDR3 sequence is 13 residues long. Germline CDR1 and CDR2: KGHSH and LQKENI. CDR3 nucleotides: TGTGCCAGCTCACCGGGTCCCCCAGATACGCAGTATTTT. It codes for CASSPGPPDTQYF.

This clone was seen a single time. V usage is TRBV29-1 and J usage is TRBJ2-1; 7 nucleotides align to TRBD2. CDR1 and CDR2 from the germline V gene are SQVTM and ANQGSEA. This CDR3 has 14 residues. V trimming: 6 bases; J trimming: 6 bases; junction bases outside the gene matches: 11. CDR3 residues: CSVRGGRDLNEQFF. In nucleotides, the CDR3 is TGCAGCGTCCGGGGAGGGAGGGACCTCAATGAGCAGTTCTTC.

The chain uses TRBV29-1 and TRBJ2-3; 9 positions match TRBD1. The germline V gene encodes CDR1 SQVTM and CDR2 ANQGSEA. The V gene end was trimmed by 7 bases and the J gene end by 1 base; junction bases not matched to a gene: 3. The CDR3 has 13 amino acids. The CDR3 sequence is CSARTGGTDTQYF. The CDR3 DNA follows: TGCAGCGCCCGGACAGGGGGCACAGATACGCAGTATTTT.

This chain connects TRBV4-3 to TRBJ2-7; D is undetermined. The CDR3 covers 14 residues. The germline gives CDR1 LGHNA, CDR2 YSLEER. With 0 bases removed from V and 2 bases from J, the gap between germline ends came to 8 bases. CDR3 DNA sequence: TGCGCCAGCAGCCAAGATCTGGGTACCTACGAGCAGTACTTC. It translates to CASSQDLGTYEQYF.

The chain couples TRBV6-1 to TRBJ2-7; 16 bases are a match to TRBD2. With V trimmed by 3 bases and J by 7 bases, 3 bases remained unmatched. CDR3 length equals 15 residues. The germline CDR1 and CDR2 sequences are MNHNS and SASEGT. CDR3 DNA: TGTGCCAGCAGTGACGGGACTAGCGGGAGGGGGGAGCAGTACTTC. This gives the protein CASSDGTSGRGEQYF.

The CDR3 region is CASSQELERFPLYGYTF. CDR3 bases: TGCGCCAGCAGCCAAGAGTTGGAAAGGTTTCCGCTATATGGCTACACCTTC. The chain links TRBV4-1 to TRBJ1-2, with D uncertain. V was cut by 0 bases and J by 5 bases, with 19 bases left in between. CDR3 length: 17 amino acids. CDR1 is MGHRA and CDR2 is YSYEKL in the germline V gene.

This sequence joins TRBV19 and TRBJ2-2; 10 bases are shared with TRBD1. Germline loops: CDR1 LNHDA, CDR2 SQIVND (reference sequence). The CDR3 sequence is 14 residues long. V shed 5 bases and J 5 bases; nucleotides not matched to a gene: 2. The CDR3 nucleotides are TGTGCCAGTAGTGGGACAGGGGTTACCGGGGAGCTGTTTTTT. Its translation: CASSGTGVTGELFF. Combining the CDR3 with reference TRBV19 and TRBJ2-2 gives the whole variable domain DGGITQSPKYLFRKEGQNVTLSCEQNLNHDAMYWYRQDPGQGLRLIYYSQIVNDFQKGDIAEGYSVSREKKESFPLTVTSAQKNPTAFYLCASSGTGVTGELFFGEGSRLTVL.

V gene TRBV18 combines with J gene TRBJ2-7, with D hard to call. CDR3 length equals 13 residues. The ends were cut back, 4 bases at V and 6 bases at J, with 13 bases in the middle. The germline V gene encodes CDR1 KGHSH and CDR2 LQKENI. CDR3 region: CASSRDNKGEQYF. The CDR3, as DNA: TGTGCCAGCTCACGAGACAATAAGGGCGAGCAGTACTTC.

The chain has TRBV7-4 and TRBJ1-2, with TRBD1 matching over 8 bases. This CDR3 region has 14 residues. V lost 5 bases, J lost 7 bases, and 9 bases stayed unmatched. The V gene's germline CDR1 is SGHVT and CDR2 SQSDAQ. The CDR3 DNA reads as TGTGCCAGCAGCCACCAACAGGGGGGGGCTGGCTACACCTTC. It specifies CASSHQQGGAGYTF.

The sample holds one count of this clone. As DNA, the CDR3 is TGTGCCAGCAGCCCAGGACGGGATCATTTTACCTACGAGCAGTACTTC. This encodes CASSPGRDHFTYEQYF. The V and J genes are TRBV4-2 and TRBJ2-7; a possible D gene is TRBD2 (5 bases). This CDR3 has 16 residues. CDR1 is LGHNA, CDR2 YNFKEQ, per germline. The V end was cut by 4 bases, the J end by 2 bases, with 18 bases between.

This chain joins TRBV6-1 and TRBJ1-2, with 7 nucleotides matching TRBD1. The CDR3 is 15 residues long. The junction had 10 bases not matched to a gene; V was cut back by 5 bases and J by 4 bases. The germline V gene encodes CDR1 MNHNS and CDR2 SASEGT. The CDR3 is CASSPGQDRAYGYTF. CDR3 nucleotide sequence: TGTGCCAGCAGTCCCGGACAGGATCGAGCCTATGGCTACACCTTC.

The V and J genes are TRBV7-2 and TRBJ2-2; D call uncertain. Per the germline V gene, CDR1 is SGHTA and CDR2 is FQGNSA. V was cut by 5 bases and J by 4 bases, with 11 bases left in between. The CDR3 is made up of 14 amino acids. CDR3 DNA sequence: TGTGCCAGCAGCCCAAGGATATTCACCGGGGAGCTGTTTTTT. It translates to CASSPRIFTGELFF. The variable domain in full, completed from reference TRBV7-2 and TRBJ2-2, reads GAGVSQSPSNKVTEKGKDVELRCDPISGHTALYWYRQSLGQGLEFLIYFQGNSAPDKSGLPSDRFSAERTGGSVSTLTIQRTQQEDSAVYLCASSPRIFTGELFFGEGSRLTVL.

This clone was detected only a few times. V and J are TRBV2 and TRBJ2-3; no definite D call. Germline CDR1 is SNHLY and CDR2 is FYNNEI. There are 14 residues in the CDR3. V was pared by 8 bases and J by 2 bases, with 14 bases between. CDR3 in amino acids: CASRARLSTDTQYF. The CDR3 DNA sequence: TGTGCCAGCCGGGCCAGACTTTCCACAGATACGCAGTATTTT.

The chain combines TRBV9 with TRBJ2-3, with TRBD2 identical over 8 bases. V lost 1 base, J lost 5 bases, and 9 bases stayed unmatched. CDR3 length: 16 amino acids. Germline V gene lookup returns CDR1 SGDLS and CDR2 YYNGEE. CDR3 region: CASSVLTSARLDTQYF. The CDR3 region has the DNA TGTGCCAGCAGCGTATTGACTAGCGCCCGTTTAGATACGCAGTATTTT.

The V and J genes are TRBV11-2 and TRBJ2-1; D may match TRBD1 or TRBD2 (5 bases each). The CDR3 is 13 residues long. Trimming cost V 3 bases and J 6 bases, with 9 bases left between them. Germline V gene lookup returns CDR1 SGHAT and CDR2 FQNNGV. The chain's CDR3 is CASSFGGPNEQFF. The CDR3, as DNA: TGTGCCAGCAGCTTTGGGGGTCCCAATGAGCAGTTCTTC.

This clone was detected only once. One end of the junction varies from germline; a read error may be responsible. This chain uses TRBV2 with TRBJ1-1; D perhaps matches TRBD1 (5 bases). The germline V gene encodes CDR1 SNHLY and CDR2 FYNNEI. The CDR3 covers 14 residues. The CDR3 DNA reads TGTGCCAGCAGTGAAGACAGGTGGAACCCTGAAGCTTTCTTT. Translation gives CASSEDRWNPEAFF. Filled out from reference TRBV2 and TRBJ1-1, the complete variable domain reads EPEVTQTPSHQVTQMGQEVILRCVPISNHLYFYWYRQILGQKVEFLVSFYNNEISEKSEIFDDQFSVERPDGSNFTLKIRSTKLEDSAMYFCASSEDRWNPEAFFGQGTRLTVV.

The CDR3, as DNA: TGTGCCAGTAGTATAACGGGCGGGCCCTACAATGAGCAGTTCTTC. Translating gives CASSITGGPYNEQFF. This chain connects TRBV19 to TRBJ2-1; a weak D match, TRBD2 (5 bases). Germline V gene lookup returns CDR1 LNHDA and CDR2 SQIVND (reference sequence). The CDR3 runs 15 residues. V lost 2 bases, J lost 2 bases, and 10 bases lay in between.